This TCR beta chain was sequenced during a study of T cell changes during pregnancy in multiple sclerosis. The protocol was immunoSEQ multiplex PCR, while the TCRdb copy is restricted to in-frame clones and leaves out a portion. The table shows about 44,000 clones, with roughly 90% occurring only once. The sample was CD4+ T cells from peripheral blood mononuclear cells, taken before pregnancy. The source is a female donor with multiple sclerosis, enrolled in a pregnancy study.

CDR3 in amino acids: CASSRGGTIYF. The CDR3 DNA reads as TGTGCCAGTAGTCGGGGAGGCACCATATATTTT. The chain combines TRBV19 with TRBJ1-3; the D is unclear. In germline, CDR1 is LNHDA, CDR2 SQIVND (reference sequence). This CDR3 contains 11 residues. Trimming took off 5 bases at V and 9 bases at J, with 8 bases between the two ends. The full variable domain, completed using reference TRBV19 and TRBJ1-3, is DGGITQSPKYLFRKEGQNVTLSCEQNLNHDAMYWYRQDPGQGLRLIYYSQIVNDFQKGDIAEGYSVSREKKESFPLTVTSAQKNPTAFYLCASSRGGTIYFGEGSWLTVV.